Below are 20 T cell receptor beta chains sequenced from a single sample in a study of cytomegalovirus exposure and HLA in healthy donors. Some clones are missing from TCRdb's copy, which holds only in-frame ones; the method was immunoSEQ multiplex PCR. The sample yields about 88,000 clones, around 96% seen once. The sequenced sample consisted of PBMCs. These receptors were obtained from a man between 18 and 35 years old in good health and CMV-seronegative.

This sequence joins TRBV13 and TRBJ2-4; 10 bases are shared with TRBD1. Trimming cost V 4 bases and J 0 bases; bases outside gene matches: 18. The germline V gene has CDR1 PRHDT and CDR2 FYEKMQ (reference sequence). The CDR3 extends over 21 amino acids. In nucleotides, the CDR3 is TGTGCCAGCAGCTGGTCCGGGACAGGGGCTTCCATCCACCTAGCCAAAAACATTCAGTACTTC. It encodes CASSWSGTGASIHLAKNIQYF.

The V call is TRBV6-6, the J call TRBJ2-3, with 10 bases that match TRBD1. Germline CDR1 reads MNHNY; CDR2 reads SVGAGI (reference sequence). The CDR3 spans 13 residues. The junction had 6 bases not matched to a gene; V was cut back by 6 bases and J by 9 bases. The CDR3: CASSAGTGATQYF. For the CDR3, the DNA is TGTGCCAGCAGCGCCGGGACAGGGGCCACGCAGTATTTT.

V and J are TRBV11-2 and TRBJ1-2, with D possibly being TRBD1 (6 bases). The germline V gene has CDR1 SGHAT and CDR2 FQNNGV. V lost 2 bases and J lost 4, with 14 bases in between. There are 15 residues in the CDR3. DNA for the CDR3: TGTGCCAGCAGCTTATCGAGAGGGGGGGTCTATGGCTACACCTTC. It codes for CASSLSRGGVYGYTF. The full variable domain, rest sourced from reference TRBV11-2 and TRBJ1-2, is EAGVAQSPRYKIIEKRQSVAFWCNPISGHATLYWYQQILGQGPKLLIQFQNNGVVDDSQLPKDRFSAERLKGVDSTLKIQPAKLEDSAVYLCASSLSRGGVYGYTFGSGTRLTVV.

V is TRBV5-1 and J is TRBJ1-2; D is unclear. Trimming took off 4 bases at V and 7 bases at J, with 20 bases between the two ends. This CDR3 is 15 amino acids long. Germline CDR1 is SGHRS and CDR2 is YFSETQ. CDR3 in amino acids: CASSTQQRANFGYTF. CDR3 coding DNA: TGCGCCAGCAGCACCCAGCAGAGGGCGAATTTTGGCTACACCTTC.

This clone showed up just once. The chain is built from TRBV19 and TRBJ1-1; D is undetermined. V lost 5 bases and J lost 5, with 15 bases in between. Per germline, CDR1 LNHDA and CDR2 SQIVND (reference sequence). CDR3 length: 14 amino acids. This CDR3 reads CASSFAGGGTEAFF. For the CDR3, the DNA is TGTGCCAGTAGTTTCGCGGGAGGTGGGACTGAAGCTTTCTTT.

This clone turned up a few times. The genes are TRBV6-1 and TRBJ2-2; D might be TRBD2 (6 bases). The CDR3 contains 15 residues. The V and J ends lost 3 bases and 3 bases respectively, with 11 bases between them. CDR1 and CDR2 from the germline V gene are MNHNS and SASEGT. DNA of the CDR3: TGTGCCAGCAGTGACCACCGGGAGTACACCGGGGAGCTGTTTTTT. Translation: CASSDHREYTGELFF.

The chain joins TRBV11-3 to TRBJ2-3, with D tentatively TRBD2 (5 bases). The CDR3 runs to 16 residues. The V gene lost 1 base and the J gene lost 4 bases, with 15 bases spanning the gap. Germline CDR1 reads SGHNT; CDR2 reads YENEEA. DNA of the CDR3: TGTGCCAGCAGCTTAGTGGTGGGAGCAAAATCAGATACGCAGTATTTT. It specifies CASSLVVGAKSDTQYF.

The rearrangement joins TRBV18 to TRBJ2-7, with D possibly TRBD2 on 6 matching bases. There are 15 residues in the CDR3. The V end lost 4 bases, the J end lost 4 bases, and 17 bases lay between the germline ends. The germline gives CDR1 KGHSH, CDR2 LQKENI. CDR3 in amino acids: CASSLGDSGRYEQYV. DNA for the CDR3: TGTGCCAGCTCACTAGGGGACTCCGGGCGTTACGAGCAGTACGTC.

This clone has just one count. V gene TRBV20-1 combines with J gene TRBJ1-2, with D possibly matching TRBD1 (6 bases). The V gene's germline CDR1 is DFQATT and CDR2 SNEGSKA (reference sequence). This CDR3 has 11 amino acids. Trimming stripped 3 bases from V and 6 bases from J, with 8 bases between. CDR3 nucleotide sequence: TGCAGTGCTAGTACAGGGAATGGCTACACCTTC. Its protein product is CSASTGNGYTF.

The genes are TRBV29-1 and TRBJ1-5, with D tentatively TRBD1 (5 bases). Germline-derived CDR1 and CDR2 are SQVTM and ANQGSEA. This CDR3 is 13 amino acids long. The V end was cut by 7 bases, the J end by 0 bases, with 10 bases between. The CDR3 region has the DNA TGCAGCGCCCGGGGGGATAGCAATCAGCCCCAGCATTTT. It codes for CSARGDSNQPQHF.

The rearrangement joins TRBV19 to TRBJ1-1; no reliable D call. The CDR3 sequence is 14 residues long. Germline V gene lookup returns CDR1 LNHDA and CDR2 SQIVND (reference sequence). The V end lost 3 bases, the J end lost 1 base, and 9 bases lay between the germline ends. The CDR3 spells CASSIGPPNTEAFF. The CDR3 nucleotides read TGTGCCAGTAGTATTGGGCCGCCGAACACTGAAGCTTTCTTT.

This sequence joins TRBV27 and TRBJ1-5; D possibly corresponds to TRBD1 (5 bases). V was clipped by 6 bases and J by 2 bases, with 11 bases between them. This CDR3 has 14 residues. Germline CDR1 and CDR2: MNHEY and SMNVEV (reference sequence). The CDR3 region is CASREGRGNQPQHF. The DNA for the CDR3 is TGTGCCAGCAGGGAGGGACGTGGCAATCAGCCCCAGCATTTT.

The chain is built from TRBV7-9 and TRBJ1-1, with TRBD1 identical over 9 bases. The ends lost 2 bases at V and 4 bases at J; junction bases unmatched: 17. The CDR3 sequence is 19 residues long. The germline V gene encodes CDR1 SEHNR and CDR2 FQNEAQ (reference sequence). This CDR3 reads CASSLRGLQGAGGGTEAFF. In DNA form, the CDR3 reads TGTGCCAGCAGCTTAAGGGGCCTACAGGGGGCTGGGGGGGGCACTGAAGCTTTCTTT.

The chain carries TRBV10-3 and TRBJ2-2; 8 bases align to TRBD2. Trimming at V came to 3 bases and at J to 6 bases, leaving 9 bases not matched to a gene. The CDR3 length is 16 residues. Per germline, CDR1 ENHRY and CDR2 SYGVKD. Here the CDR3 DNA reads TGTGCCATCAGTGATGTGATAGCGGGATATGCCGGGGAGCTGTTTTTT. Protein sequence: CAISDVIAGYAGELFF.

The chain joins TRBV25-1 to TRBJ1-2, with TRBD1 matching 8 bases. Trimming at V came to 3 bases and at J to 8 bases, leaving 5 bases not matched to a gene. There are 13 residues in the CDR3. Germline V gene data show CDR1 as MGHDK and CDR2 as SYGVNS. CDR3 in DNA: TGTGCCAGCAGTGACCAGGGGGCTGTGGGCTACACCTTC. As protein: CASSDQGAVGYTF.

V is TRBV5-4 and J is TRBJ1-2; TRBD1 matches 7 bases. The V gene's germline CDR1 is SGHNT and CDR2 YYREEE (reference sequence). With 2 bases clipped from V and 5 bases from J, the junction kept 9 bases outside the gene matches. The CDR3 covers 15 residues. CDR3 residues: CASSFPGTESYGYTF. The DNA of the CDR3 is TGTGCCAGCAGCTTCCCCGGGACAGAGAGTTATGGCTACACCTTC.

The chain recombines TRBV5-1 with TRBJ2-7; 9 bases are shared with TRBD2. J was trimmed by 6 bases and V by 2 bases; bases with no gene match: 21. Germline V gene lookup returns CDR1 SGHRS and CDR2 YFSETQ. The CDR3 consists of 19 residues. The DNA for the CDR3 is TGCGCCAGCAGCTTAGAGGGACGGAGACTAGCGGAGCGCAGAGGCGAGCAGTACGTC. It specifies CASSLEGRRLAERRGEQYV.

The V call is TRBV2, the J call TRBJ2-4; TRBD2 matches at 7 bases. Germline CDR1 and CDR2: SNHLY and FYNNEI. Trimming removed 9 bases from V and 6 bases from J; junction bases left unmatched: 5. The CDR3 totals 12 residues. The CDR3 DNA sequence: TGTGCCAGTCAGCGGGACGGAAACATTCAGTACTTC. This codes for CASQRDGNIQYF.

A note on this clone: One end of the junction varies from germline; a read error may be responsible. The chain links TRBV7-7 to TRBJ2-1; 14 nucleotides agree with TRBD2. Per the germline V gene, CDR1 is SSHAT and CDR2 is FNYEAQ (reference sequence). This CDR3 contains 17 residues. The CDR3 nucleotides are TGTGCTAGCAGCTTAACCGGCGGGACTAGCGGGAGAAATGAGCAGTTCTTC. Encoded protein: CASSLTGGTSGRNEQFF.

The chain couples TRBV18 to TRBJ2-7; D might be TRBD1 (5 bases). This CDR3 comprises 13 residues. V gave up 4 bases and J gave up 7 bases, with 14 bases separating them. From germline, CDR1 is KGHSH and CDR2 LQKENI. CDR3 sequence: CASSLGASFEQYV. In DNA, the CDR3 is TGTGCCAGCTCACTTGGGGCCTCGTTTGAGCAGTACGTC.